Listed here are 6 T cell receptor beta chains from one sample, sequenced in a study of T cell changes during pregnancy in multiple sclerosis. Generated by immunoSEQ multiplex PCR, the TCRdb table keeps only in-frame clones and is missing some. The table includes roughly 49,000 clones, about 93% detected once. The material sequenced was CD4+ T cells from peripheral blood mononuclear cells, taken in the second trimester of pregnancy. The origin of the receptors is a female donor with multiple sclerosis, enrolled in a pregnancy study.

In DNA, the CDR3 is TGTGCCAGCAGCAGACGTGGGCGGGGGACCTGCACAGATACGCAGTATTTT. Translation gives CASSRRGRGTCTDTQYF. The rearrangement uses TRBV21-1 and TRBJ2-3; TRBD2, the D gene given by the table, was not confirmed from the DNA. TRBV21-1 is recorded as a pseudogene. This CDR3 spans 17 amino acids.

J is TRBJ2-2 and V is TRBV5-6; 9 bases line up with TRBD2. From germline, CDR1 is SGHDT and CDR2 YYEEEE. The CDR3 consists of 16 residues. J gave up 2 bases and V 9 bases, and 11 bases lay outside the gene matches. CDR3 region: CATLFPLAGNTGELFF. The CDR3, as DNA: TGTGCCACCCTCTTCCCGCTAGCGGGAAACACCGGGGAGCTGTTTTTT.

J is TRBJ2-2 and V is TRBV10-1, with TRBD1 matching 7 bases. Losses at the gene ends were 1 base for V and 0 bases for J; bases not matched to a gene: 14. Germline-derived CDR1 and CDR2 are WNHNN and SYGVQD (reference sequence). CDR3 size: 20 residues. The CDR3 bases are TGCGCCAGCAGTGAGTGGGACAGAGCGACGTGGCGCGCGAACACCGGGGAGCTGTTTTTT. It codes for CASSEWDRATWRANTGELFF.

The chain uses TRBV7-9 and TRBJ2-6, with 8 nucleotides matching TRBD2. The CDR3 has 18 amino acids. J was trimmed by 0 bases and V by 3 bases; bases with no gene match: 7. CDR1 SEHNR and CDR2 FQNEAQ come from the germline V gene (reference sequence). The CDR3 region is CASSFGGALYSGANVLTF. CDR3 nucleotides: TGTGCCAGCAGCTTCGGGGGGGCCCTATACTCTGGGGCCAACGTCCTGACTTTC.

This chain connects TRBV6-4 to TRBJ2-3; D unresolved. The ends were cut back, 6 bases at V and 9 bases at J, with 7 bases in the middle. Germline assignment: CDR1 MRHNA and CDR2 SNTAGT. This CDR3 has 10 residues. CDR3 protein: CASRSRTQYF. The CDR3 DNA is TGTGCCAGCAGGTCCAGGACGCAGTATTTT.

This CDR3 reads CASSLDTSYEQYF. The CDR3 bases are TGCGCCAGCAGCTTGGACACATCTTACGAGCAGTACTTC. This chain uses TRBV5-1 with TRBJ2-7; D unclear. The CDR3 is made up of 13 amino acids. Germline-derived CDR1 and CDR2 are SGHRS and YFSETQ. V lost 0 bases and J lost 4, with 8 bases in between.